Below are 28 T cell receptor beta chains sequenced from a single sample in a study of regulatory T cells in long-lasting Graves disease. The authors built TCR beta libraries using iRepertoire HTBI primers and Arm-PCR of CDR3 regions. MiXCR, run by TCRdb on the multiplex PCR reads, gives a single entry per CDR3 protein. The table includes 400,000 to 500,000 distinct CDR3 sequences, roughly 21% detected once. The time point was: persistent/refractory GD, antithyroid drugs over 5 years with positive TRAb. Scientists built the TCR library using RNA that was extracted from PBMCs. The sequencing here drew on peripheral blood mononuclear cells (PBMCs), taken when the disease was refractory, from a patient treated with antithyroid drugs. The receptor source for this set is a female donor with Graves disease.

This clonotype was counted at least ten times. This chain joins TRBV11-1 and TRBJ1-1, with D possibly being TRBD1 (5 bases). Germline CDR1 is SGHAT and CDR2 is FQDESV (reference sequence). The V end lost 3 bases, the J end lost 2 bases, and 10 bases lay between the germline ends. CDR3 length: 14 residues. The CDR3 DNA sequence: TGTGCCAGCAGCTTCGGTGGGGACAACACTGAAGCTTTCTTT. This encodes CASSFGGDNTEAFF.

This clonotype has just a few counts. This rearrangement joins TRBV7-2 to TRBJ2-7; possibly TRBD1 for D (6 bases). Trimming took 5 bases from V and 6 from J, leaving 11 bases between them. The CDR3 loop spans 12 amino acids. Germline CDR1 is SGHTA and CDR2 is FQGNSA. The CDR3 loop reads CASSPGVREQYF. The CDR3 DNA is TGTGCCAGCAGCCCAGGGGTTCGCGAGCAGTACTTC.

This clonotype was counted only a few times. V is TRBV10-3 and J is TRBJ2-7; D is ambiguous. This CDR3 has 13 amino acids. The V end lost 2 bases, the J end lost 3 bases, and 8 bases lay between the germline ends. Germline V gene lookup returns CDR1 ENHRY and CDR2 SYGVKD. CDR3 nucleotide sequence: TGTGCCATCAGTGAGCGAGTCAGCTACGAGCAGTACTTC. Translation: CAISERVSYEQYF.

At least ten counts were recorded for this clonotype. The chain couples TRBV3-1 to TRBJ2-5; D not resolved. Trimming removed 3 bases from V and 5 bases from J, with 10 bases in between. Per germline, CDR1 LGHDT and CDR2 YNNKEL (reference sequence). The CDR3 is 13 residues long. The DNA for the CDR3 is TGTGCCAGCAGCCAGGGATGGTCGGAGACCCAGTACTTC. This translates into CASSQGWSETQYF.

This chain connects TRBV5-1 to TRBJ1-1, with D maybe TRBD1 (5 bases). V shed 4 bases and J shed 4 bases, with 14 bases lying between them. The CDR3 spans 14 residues. CDR1 is SGHRS, CDR2 YFSETQ, per germline. CDR3 nucleotide sequence: TGCGCCAGCAGCCGGGCCGGGACGAGCACTGAAGCTTTCTTT. It encodes CASSRAGTSTEAFF.

In its sample, this clonotype was seen many times. The chain has TRBV27 and TRBJ1-4; TRBD1 agrees at 9 bases. V lost 6 bases, J lost 6 bases, and 5 bases stayed unmatched. The CDR3 runs 14 residues. The V gene's germline CDR1 is MNHEY and CDR2 SMNVEV (reference sequence). Here the CDR3 DNA reads TGTGCCAGCAGACCCGACAGGGGGGATGAAAAACTGTTTTTT. This encodes CASRPDRGDEKLFF. Full variable domain (rest looked up from reference TRBV27 and TRBJ1-4): EAQVTQNPRYLITVTGKKLTVTCSQNMNHEYMSWYRQDPGLGLRQIYYSMNVEVTDKGDVPEGYKVSRKEKRNFPLILESPSPNQTSLYFCASRPDRGDEKLFFGSGTQLSVL.

The chain joins TRBV27 to TRBJ2-5, with D tentatively TRBD1 or TRBD2 (5 bases each). Trimming removed 2 bases from V and 7 bases from J, with 17 bases in between. There are 15 residues in the CDR3. CDR1 MNHEY and CDR2 SMNVEV come from the germline V gene (reference sequence). The CDR3 coding sequence is TGTGCCAGCAGTTTACAATCCGGGGTTGGGGGGACCCAGTACTTC. Translating gives CASSLQSGVGGTQYF.

For this clonotype: One base away lies a much larger clone, so this may be a sequencing read error. The rearrangement uses TRBV28 and TRBJ2-7; D may be TRBD1 or TRBD2 (5 bases each). CDR3 length equals 16 residues. Germline V CDR1 and CDR2: MDHEN, SYDVKM. The CDR3 reads CTSSLAPGTINYEQYF. CDR3 in DNA: TGTACCAGCAGCTTGGCACCCGGGACCATCAACTACGAGCAGTACTTC.

In its sample, this clonotype was seen many times. V is TRBV2 and J is TRBJ1-4; tentatively, D is TRBD1 (6 bases). Per germline, CDR1 SNHLY and CDR2 FYNNEI. The CDR3 covers 15 residues. V lost 0 bases, J lost 4 bases, and 9 bases lay in between. The CDR3 is CASSEADSLNEKLFF. The DNA for the CDR3 is TGTGCCAGCAGTGAAGCGGACAGCCTTAATGAAAAACTGTTTTTT.

This sequence joins TRBV7-9 and TRBJ2-2; 7 nucleotides align to TRBD1. V was pared by 5 bases and J by 1 base, with 7 bases of the junction left unmatched. The CDR3 totals 16 residues. The V gene's germline CDR1 is SEHNR and CDR2 FQNEAQ (reference sequence). CDR3 in amino acids: CASSPPDRMNTGELFF. The CDR3 DNA sequence: TGTGCCAGCAGCCCGCCGGACAGGATGAACACCGGGGAGCTGTTTTTT. Complete variable domain (other parts from reference TRBV7-9 and TRBJ2-2): DTGVSQNPRHKITKRGQNVTFRCDPISEHNRLYWYRQTLGQGPEFLTYFQNEAQLEKSRLLSDRFSAERPKGSFSTLEIQRTEQGDSAMYLCASSPPDRMNTGELFFGEGSRLTVL.

This clonotype was counted at least ten times. V is TRBV29-1 and J is TRBJ1-1, with TRBD1 identical over 7 bases. V lost 0 bases and J lost 0; bases outside the gene matches: 13. The germline CDR1 and CDR2 sequences are SQVTM and ANQGSEA. The CDR3 contains 18 residues. The CDR3 region is CSVEEGRGRYDMNTEAFF. The CDR3 coding sequence is TGCAGCGTTGAAGAAGGTAGGGGGCGATACGACATGAACACTGAAGCTTTCTTT.

This chain uses TRBV12-3 or TRBV12-4 with TRBJ1-3; 7 nucleotides agree with TRBD1. The CDR3 sequence is 15 residues long. The V gene end was trimmed by 5 bases and the J gene end by 0 bases; junction bases not matched to a gene: 4. This CDR3 is CASSAGQISGNTIYF. The CDR3, as DNA: TGTGCCAGCAGTGCGGGACAGATCTCTGGAAACACCATATATTTT.

This clonotype has at least ten counts. The rearrangement joins TRBV28 to TRBJ1-2; TRBD1 matches 7 bases. This CDR3 has 13 amino acids. Per germline, CDR1 MDHEN and CDR2 SYDVKM. V trimming: 7 bases; J trimming: 7 bases; junction bases outside the gene matches: 9. The CDR3 DNA reads as TGTGCCAGCATGTACAGGGGAGAGCGTGGCTACACCTTC. The encoded protein is CASMYRGERGYTF.

This clonotype was picked up many times. CDR3 coding DNA: TGTGCCTGGAGTGGGGAAGGGGTTCAGCCCCAGCATTTT. Amino acids: CAWSGEGVQPQHF. The rearrangement links TRBV30 to TRBJ1-5; D might be TRBD1 (5 bases). The CDR3 sequence is 13 residues long. CDR1 is GTSNPN, CDR2 SVGIG, per germline (reference sequence). Trimming took off 1 base at V and 6 bases at J, with 10 bases between the two ends.

This clonotype showed up just a few times. The chain joins TRBV5-1 to TRBJ1-1; D perhaps matches TRBD1 (6 bases). Germline V gene data show CDR1 as SGHRS and CDR2 as YFSETQ. The CDR3 sequence is 14 residues long. Trimming left V 8 bases short and J 4 bases short, with 18 bases between. CDR3 sequence reads: CASQSAWTATEAFF. The CDR3 DNA reads TGCGCCAGTCAGAGCGCCTGGACAGCCACTGAAGCTTTCTTT.

This clonotype was recorded a few times. This sequence joins TRBV6-2 or TRBV6-3 and TRBJ1-1; D uncertain. Trimming pared 4 bases from V and 5 bases from J, leaving 17 bases between. The CDR3 consists of 15 residues. Germline assignment: CDR1 MNHEY and CDR2 SVGEGT. CDR3 DNA sequence: TGTGCCAGCAGTTGGAGGGCCTGGCGGAGGACTGAAGCTTTCTTT. It yields the protein CASSWRAWRRTEAFF.

This clonotype appeared a few times. The rearrangement joins TRBV3-1 to TRBJ2-5, with 7 nucleotides matching TRBD1. Germline V lookup: CDR1 LGHDT, CDR2 YNNKEL (reference sequence). Trimming cost V 4 bases and J 4 bases; bases outside gene matches: 12. The CDR3 is 16 amino acids. The CDR3 sequence is CASSPGDRADTETQYF. The CDR3 DNA reads TGTGCCAGCAGCCCTGGAGACAGGGCGGATACAGAGACCCAGTACTTC.

About this clonotype itself: A junction boundary mismatches the germline segment, possibly from a read error. J is TRBJ1-1 and V is TRBV7-8; weak D call: TRBD1 (6 bases). CDR1 and CDR2 (germline): SGHVS, FQNEAQ. CDR3 length: 13 amino acids. The CDR3 DNA reads as TGTGCCAGCAGCTTCAACAGGGACACTGAAGCTCTCTTT. Amino acids: CASSFNRDTEALF.

The chain couples TRBV29-1 to TRBJ2-1; no clear D. V was clipped by 4 bases and J by 7 bases, with 11 bases between them. In germline, CDR1 is SQVTM, CDR2 ANQGSEA. The CDR3 sequence is 12 residues long. The CDR3 sequence: CSVASSWNEQFF. CDR3 coding DNA: TGCAGCGTTGCCTCTTCCTGGAATGAGCAGTTCTTC.

Only a few counts were recorded for this clonotype. V is TRBV13 and J is TRBJ2-2; maybe TRBD1 (7 bases). Trimming stripped 8 bases from V and 4 bases from J, with 14 bases between. The CDR3 sequence is 14 residues long. The germline gives CDR1 PRHDT, CDR2 FYEKMQ (reference sequence). The CDR3 here is CASGPGGSTGELFF. CDR3 sequence (DNA): TGTGCCAGCGGCCCAGGGGGGAGCACCGGGGAGCTGTTTTTT.

This clonotype came up a few times. The chain's CDR3 is CSVQSGDTEAFF. CDR3 DNA: TGCAGCGTTCAGTCCGGGGACACTGAAGCTTTCTTT. The chain employs TRBV29-1 and TRBJ1-1; D not certain. Per germline, CDR1 SQVTM and CDR2 ANQGSEA. V shed 5 bases and J shed 3 bases, with 10 bases lying between them. The CDR3 extends over 12 amino acids.

At least ten counts were recorded for this clonotype. The chain employs TRBV7-2 and TRBJ2-5; 10 nucleotides match TRBD2. Germline V lookup: CDR1 SGHTA, CDR2 FQGNSA. CDR3 length: 14 residues. Unmatched junction bases numbered 4, after V lost 4 bases and J lost 5 bases. The CDR3 is CASSSGLAYETQYF. CDR3 in DNA: TGTGCCAGCAGCTCGGGACTAGCGTACGAGACCCAGTACTTC.

This clonotype has more than one count but fewer than ten. The V and J genes are TRBV11-2 and TRBJ2-3; D call uncertain. The CDR3 loop spans 13 amino acids. Germline CDR1 reads SGHAT; CDR2 reads FQNNGV. The germline V and J ends were trimmed by 5 bases and 5 bases, with 11 bases remaining between them. The CDR3, as DNA: TGTGCCAGCAGCCCCGACCTCCGAGATACGCAGTATTTT. Translating it yields CASSPDLRDTQYF.

This clonotype has a count of ten or more. This sequence joins TRBV12-3 or TRBV12-4 and TRBJ1-2; no clear D gene. The CDR3 covers 15 residues. The V and J ends lost 3 bases and 5 bases respectively, with 16 bases between them. The CDR3 region is CASSLGGSAGYGYTF. CDR3 nucleotide sequence: TGTGCCAGCAGTTTGGGAGGGAGTGCAGGATATGGCTACACCTTC.

The table lists this clonotype with a few counts. J is TRBJ2-7 and V is TRBV5-1; D remains ambiguous. The V end lost 0 bases, the J end lost 1 base, and 14 bases lay between the germline ends. Germline CDR1 reads SGHRS; CDR2 reads YFSETQ. This CDR3 is built from 16 residues. CDR3 amino acids: CASSLGTNWRSYEQYF. In nucleotides, the CDR3 is TGCGCCAGCAGCTTGGGTACTAACTGGCGATCCTACGAGCAGTACTTC.

This chain links TRBV19 with TRBJ2-3; D is uncertain. V lost 6 bases to trimming and J lost 0 bases, with 10 bases between them. This CDR3 spans 14 amino acids. Per germline, CDR1 LNHDA and CDR2 SQIVND (reference sequence). CDR3 coding DNA: TGTGCCAGTAGACCCCAGACTAGCACAGATACGCAGTATTTT. Its translation is CASRPQTSTDTQYF. Drawing the rest from reference TRBV19 and TRBJ2-3, the complete variable domain is DGGITQSPKYLFRKEGQNVTLSCEQNLNHDAMYWYRQDPGQGLRLIYYSQIVNDFQKGDIAEGYSVSREKKESFPLTVTSAQKNPTAFYLCASRPQTSTDTQYFGPGTRLTVL.

This clonotype was found once. The chain employs TRBV20-1 and TRBJ2-7; 8 positions agree with TRBD2. From germline, CDR1 is DFQATT and CDR2 SNEGSKA (reference sequence). CDR3 length: 13 amino acids. V was clipped by 5 bases and J by 5 bases; unmatched bases: 8. The CDR3 protein is CSADGLANHEQYF. CDR3 nucleotide sequence: TGCAGTGCTGATGGACTAGCTAACCACGAGCAGTACTTC.

As regards this clonotype: A read error may explain this, as a much larger clone is one base away. This chain connects TRBV6-1 to TRBJ1-6, with unresolved D. From germline, CDR1 is MNHNS and CDR2 SASEGT. The CDR3 spans 18 residues. V lost 5 bases and J lost 0, with 17 bases in between. CDR3 bases: TGTGCCAGCAGTCACCGGGTTGAGACCAGCTCCTATAATTCACCCCTCCACTTT. This sequence encodes CASSHRVETSSYNSPLHF.